This TCR beta chain originates from a study of blood T cell repertoires in COVID-19. Looking at the study overall: Samples came from the United States, Italy and Spain, spanning acute and convalescent COVID-19. Sample material is recorded as cDNA or gDNA derived from T cells, B-cell-depleted T cells, or PBMCs.

V shed 4 bases and J 8 bases; nucleotides not matched to a gene: 12. CDR1 is SGHNT, CDR2 YYREEE, per germline (reference sequence). The CDR3 totals 15 residues. The authors' processing: Using reference gene primer amplification, nucleated cell counts were estimated. Clones were sequenced by immunoSEQ multiplex PCR, and TCRdb holds only the in-frame ones, with some missing. V and J calls and clone size are those listed in that table; D and trimming were worked out from the DNA. Here the sample spans tens of thousands of clones, 88% being singletons. Specimen: peripheral blood. The V gene is TRBV5-4, the J gene TRBJ2-1; 7 nucleotides agree with TRBD2. The clonotype was recovered from a woman aged 80 or over with acute or convalescent COVID-19. The CDR3 DNA sequence: TGTGCCAGCAGCCCGAGGACTAGTATTGGTCATGAGCAGTTCTTC. Protein sequence: CASSPRTSIGHEQFF. Looking up the rest from reference TRBV5-4 and TRBJ2-1 gives the full variable domain: ETGVTQSPTHLIKTRGQQVTLRCSSQSGHNTVSWYQQALGQGPQFIFQYYREEENGRGNFPPRFSGLQFPNYSSELNVNALELDDSALYLCASSPRTSIGHEQFFGPGTRLTVL.